A selection of T cell receptor beta chains follows, all from one sample in a study of cytomegalovirus exposure and HLA in healthy donors. Profiled with immunoSEQ multiplex PCR; TCRdb holds only in-frame clones, not every one. This table has 150,000 to 190,000 clones, around 75% appearing once. The sequencing sample was made of PBMCs. The receptors derive from a man aged 18 to 30 in good health and CMV-seronegative. CDR3s include the opening cysteine and the closing phenylalanine or tryptophan. The order of the fields is J gene, D gene, clone size, V gene, CDR3 DNA, CDR3 protein. A D gene is named only where the DNA matches it firmly. Expanded clones get a size class; other rows say once, few or many, or leave the size out.

TRBJ2-1 | TRBD2 | few | TRBV27 | TGTGCCAGCAGTTTGGGCGGGAGGGCCGGTGAGCAGTTCTTC | CASSLGGRAGEQFF
TRBJ2-3 | TRBD2 | . | TRBV11-2 | TGTGCCAGCGAGTCTAAACCTGTCCTAGCGGGAAAAGATACGCAGTATTTT | CASESKPVLAGKDTQYF
TRBJ2-1 | TRBD2 | few | TRBV30 | TGTGCCTGGAGTTGGTGGTTAGCGGGAGAGAGTGAGCAGTTCTTC | CAWSWWLAGESEQFF
TRBJ2-7 | TRBD2 | . | TRBV14 | TGTGCCAGCACTACGACCGGGACTAGCGGTTACGAGCAGTACTTC | CASTTTGTSGYEQYF
TRBJ2-1 | TRBD1 | . | TRBV28 | TGTGCCAGCAGTGCACCGGGACAGGGGGCCAATGAGCAGTTCTTC | CASSAPGQGANEQFF
TRBJ2-7 | TRBD1 | . | TRBV18 | TGTGCCAGCTCACCACCGGGACAGGGGTCCTACGAGCAGTACTTC | CASSPPGQGSYEQYF
TRBJ2-1 | . | . | TRBV6-5 | TGTGCCAGCAGCCGCCGCTTTGATGAGCCCCAGTTCTTC | CASSRRFDEPQFF
TRBJ2-3 | . | . | TRBV4-3 | TGCGCCAGCAGCCAAGGGTATGGGCAAATCACAGATACGCAGTATTTT | CASSQGYGQITDTQYF
TRBJ1-5 | . | few | TRBV28 | TGTGCCAGCAACTTTAGGGGTGGACAGCCCCAGCATTTT | CASNFRGGQPQHF
TRBJ1-1 | . | . | TRBV25-1 | TGTGCCAGCAGTGAATATCGGCAGGGCGCTGAAGCTTTCTTT | CASSEYRQGAEAFF
TRBJ1-5 | . | few | TRBV7-6 | TGTGCCAGCAGCCGCCAGGACAATCAGCCCCAGCATTTT | CASSRQDNQPQHF
TRBJ2-2 | . | . | TRBV4-1 | TGCGCCAGCAGCCAAGAGTTCACTAGCTGGAACACCGGGGAGCTGTTTTTT | CASSQEFTSWNTGELFF
TRBJ2-7 | . | . | TRBV7-6 | TGTGCCAGCAGCTTAGAGAGGCGTGGGACAATTTTGACTGAGCAGTACTTC | CASSLERRGTILTEQYF
TRBJ1-5 | TRBD1 | once | TRBV6-4 | TGTGCCAGCAGTCAGAGGACAGGGGGCTCATATCAGCCCCAGCATTTT | CASSQRTGGSYQPQHF
TRBJ2-2 | TRBD1 | few | TRBV10-3 | TGTGCCATCGGGACAGGGGAAGGGGAGCTGTTTTTT | CAIGTGEGELFF
TRBJ1-2 | . | . | TRBV4-1 | TGCGCCAGCAGCCCGTCTACAGGGAACTATGGCTACACCTTC | CASSPSTGNYGYTF
TRBJ1-2 | TRBD1 | . | TRBV7-9 | TGTTCCAGCAGCCAGGGACAGTGGGATGGCTACACCTTC | CSSSQGQWDGYTF
TRBJ1-4 | . | once | TRBV19 | TGTGCCAGTAGTCCGCCGGGACACCAAAAACTGTTTTTT | CASSPPGHQKLFF
TRBJ2-7 | TRBD2 | . | TRBV28 | TGTGCCAGCAGTTTAGTAGGCCCGGGGACTAGCGGGAGGCACGAGCAGTACTTC | CASSLVGPGTSGRHEQYF